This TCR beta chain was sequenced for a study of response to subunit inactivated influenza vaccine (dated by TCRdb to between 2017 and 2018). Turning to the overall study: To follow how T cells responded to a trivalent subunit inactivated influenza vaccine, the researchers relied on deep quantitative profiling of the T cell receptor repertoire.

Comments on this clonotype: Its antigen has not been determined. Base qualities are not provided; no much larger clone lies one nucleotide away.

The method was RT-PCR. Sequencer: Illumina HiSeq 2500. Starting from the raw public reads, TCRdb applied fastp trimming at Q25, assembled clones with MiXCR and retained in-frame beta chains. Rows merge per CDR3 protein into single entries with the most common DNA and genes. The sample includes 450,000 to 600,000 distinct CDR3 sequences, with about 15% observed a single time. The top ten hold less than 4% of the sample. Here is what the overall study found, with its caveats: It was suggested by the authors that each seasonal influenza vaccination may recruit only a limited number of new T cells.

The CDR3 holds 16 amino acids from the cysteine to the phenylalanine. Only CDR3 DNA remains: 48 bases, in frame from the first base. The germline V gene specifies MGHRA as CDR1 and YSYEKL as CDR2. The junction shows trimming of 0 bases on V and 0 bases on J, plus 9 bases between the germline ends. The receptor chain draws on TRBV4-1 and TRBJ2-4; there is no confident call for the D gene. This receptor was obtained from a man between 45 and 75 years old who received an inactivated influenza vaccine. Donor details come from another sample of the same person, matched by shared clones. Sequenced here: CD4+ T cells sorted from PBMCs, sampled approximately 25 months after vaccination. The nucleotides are TGCGCCAGCAGCCAAGATCAAAGGACAGCCAAAAACATTCAGTACTTC. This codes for CASSQDQRTAKNIQYF.